These T cell receptor beta chains were read from a single sample in a study of OX40 agonist ivuxolimab in advanced cancers. Produced via immunoSEQ multiplex PCR; TCRdb's table is partial and in-frame only. The sample lists around 86,000 clones, about 92% occurring once. This material consisted of CD4+ or CD8+ T cells sorted from blood, taken in a trial of the OX40 agonist ivuxolimab. The receptors stem from an adult with an advanced solid tumor such as melanoma, head and neck, liver or kidney cancer. Both conserved end residues are part of each CDR3. A D gene is named only where the DNA matches it firmly. Clone size, where shown, is once, few, many, or a class for clones that have expanded.

V,size,J,D,DNA,CDR3
TRBV9,.,TRBJ2-2,.,TGTGCCAGCAGCGTGGGACCTGGAGCCGGGGAGCTGTTTTTT,CASSVGPGAGELFF
TRBV7-6,.,TRBJ2-1,.,TGTGCCAGCAGCTTAGCGCGGTTGCGGACCCCCTCCTACAATGAGCAGTTCTTC,CASSLARLRTPSYNEQFF
TRBV7-3,.,TRBJ2-6,.,TGTGCCAGCAGCTTAGTGAATGAAAAAATCTCCCTCTCTGGGGCCAACGTCCTGACTTTC,CASSLVNEKISLSGANVLTF
TRBV4-3,.,TRBJ2-7,TRBD1,TGCGCCAGCAGCCAAGATCGGGGACAGGGGGCGACCGAGCAGTACTTC,CASSQDRGQGATEQYF
TRBV18,.,TRBJ1-1,.,TGTGCCAGCTCACCACTCACGGAGTGGGACTCCGAAGCTTTCTTT,CASSPLTEWDSEAFF
TRBV19,.,TRBJ1-5,TRBD1,TGTGCCAGTAGTGGGAAACATCGGGACAGATACGTTAATAGCAATCAGCCCCAGCATTTT,CASSGKHRDRYVNSNQPQHF
TRBV5-6,.,TRBJ2-1,.,TGTGCCAGCAGCCCCCCACCGAGCTCCTACAATGAGCAGTTCTTC,CASSPPPSSYNEQFF
TRBV21-1,.,TRBJ2-7,.,TGTGCCAGCAGCTTACGCTACGAGCAGTACTTC,CASSLRYEQYF
TRBV5-4,.,TRBJ2-5,TRBD1,TGTGCCAGCAGCTTGGGGGACAGTTTACAAGAGACCCAGTACTTC,CASSLGDSLQETQYF
TRBV5-6,.,TRBJ2-7,.,TGTGCCAGCAGCCTAGAGTCTTACGAGCAGTACTTC,CASSLESYEQYF
TRBV7-6,.,TRBJ1-1,TRBD1,TGTGCCAGCAGCCCGGACAGGGGCCCCACTGAAGCTTTCTTT,CASSPDRGPTEAFF
TRBV12-1,.,TRBJ2-1,.,TGTGCCAGCAGCATAGGCGACAGGGAGGATGAGCAGTTCTTC,CASSIGDREDEQFF
TRBV4-2,once,TRBJ1-2,TRBD1,TGTGCCAGCAGTCCATCGACAGGGGTGGCCTATGGCTACACCTTC,CASSPSTGVAYGYTF
TRBV2,.,TRBJ1-1,TRBD1,TGTGCCAGTCAGGGGGCAAGGACTGAAGCTTTCTTT,CASQGARTEAFF
TRBV11-3,.,TRBJ1-1,.,TGTGCCAGCAGTCAGGGGTATGCAGACATGAACACTGAAGCTTTCTTT,CASSQGYADMNTEAFF
TRBV5-1,.,TRBJ2-1,.,TGCGCCAGCAGCTTGGGTGGCCAGGGGCTTAATGAGCAGTTCTTC,CASSLGGQGLNEQFF
TRBV4-3,.,TRBJ2-7,TRBD1,TGCGCCAGCAGCCAAGCGACAGGGGCCTACGAGCAGTACTTC,CASSQATGAYEQYF
TRBV4-1,.,TRBJ1-5,.,TGCGCCAGCAGCCAAGGGGACAATCTACGTTTGCCCCAGCATTTT,CASSQGDNLRLPQHF
TRBV4-3,.,TRBJ1-1,.,TGCGCCAGCAGCCGGGCAGACGAGGGGACTGAAGCTTTCTTT,CASSRADEGTEAFF
TRBV7-3,.,TRBJ2-3,.,TGTGCCAGCAGTCAGTTTAGCCGCACAGATACGCAGTATTTT,CASSQFSRTDTQYF
TRBV28,once,TRBJ2-1,.,TGTGCCAGCAGTGCCCAAGACAGTATTTACAATGAGCAGTTCTTC,CASSAQDSIYNEQFF
TRBV9,.,TRBJ2-3,TRBD2,TGTGCCAGCGGCCCCGGGCTAGCGGGAGGGCCGTGGGAGGATACGCAGTATTTT,CASGPGLAGGPWEDTQYF
TRBV25-1,.,TRBJ2-5,TRBD2,TGTGCCAGCAGTGGACCTGCGGGGGGGCGAGAGGAGACCCAGTACTTC,CASSGPAGGREETQYF
TRBV13,.,TRBJ1-1,TRBD1,TGTGCCAGCAGACGGGACAGGGGGCTGGGGAACACTGAAGCTTTCTTT,CASRRDRGLGNTEAFF